The present T cell receptor (beta chain) was sequenced within a study of identical twins (dated by TCRdb to 2016 to 2018). For the study in its entirety: TCR alpha and beta repertoires from monozygotic twins, unrelated adults of various ages and cord blood were deep-sequenced to test whether fetal clonotypes persist. To rule out contamination, replicate twin experiments were performed at different times with different library preparation protocols. Here is what the overall study found, with its caveats: Excess twin sharing in beta out-of-frame sequences was weaker because fewer shared sequences lowered the signal-to-noise ratio. Recombination models systematically underestimated out-of-frame TCR alpha sharing in monozygotic twins but agreed with sharing between unrelated individuals. Compared with coincidental sharing between unrelated individuals, an excess of low generation-probability sequences was observed among out-of-frame TCR alpha sequences shared between twins. Because the same donors could not be followed over many years, conclusions were based on cross-sectional statistical analysis. Zero-insertion analyses could be partly confounded by invariant T cells such as MAIT and iNKT, although diverse VJ usage argued against such confounding for most clonotypes. Fewer insertions were carried by abundant cord blood beta clonotypes; a weaker similar trend was observed in young adult naive repertoires, while no such trend was observed in memory repertoires.

The library was produced with 5' RACE. The sequencer listed for this sample is Illumina HiSeq 2000. A universal primer binding site was added through template switching, and the final cDNA carried a unique molecular identifier so that TCR cDNA molecules could be counted accurately. Specific primers in the conserved constant-segment region were used to synthesize first-strand cDNA for TCR alpha and beta chains. To control for contamination, every cDNA library carried two barcodes: a SMART-Mk sample barcode plus Illumina barcodes. TruSeq adapter sequences and Illumina sample barcodes were added in two successive PCR steps. The TCR alpha and beta cDNA libraries were sequenced on the Illumina HiSeq platform using custom primers. The authors processed their data as follows. Unique molecular identifiers were extracted from raw reads with MiGEC, and CDR3 positions were determined with MiXCR. For each individual, recombination models were inferred using an EM algorithm with the repgenHMM and IGoR tools. Shared clonotypes were analyzed with the tcR package in R, and sharing was normalized by the product of cloneset sizes. To study raw recombination free of thymic and clonal selection effects, out-of-frame nonproductive sequences were analyzed. The raw public reads went through TCRdb reprocessing: fastp at Q25, MiXCR clone calling, in-frame beta chains kept. A single entry per CDR3 protein holds the most common genes and DNA from its merged rows. In this record, the V and J calls reflect TCRdb's handling and not the investigators' own analysis. The sample table holds about 450,000 distinct CDR3 sequences, of which approximately 17% were seen once. The ten largest account for 10% to 15% of the sample.

Of note for this clonotype: Its antigen is not yet known. Base qualities were left out, and no much larger clone turns up one base away.

Only healthy Caucasian donors were included. The researchers also sequenced three unrelated adults who were not twins: a male aged 18 to 29, a male aged 50 to 60, and a female aged 50 to 60. Miltenyi CD45RO+ enrichment and human naive T-cell isolation kits were used to isolate memory (CD45RO+) and naive T cells from PBMC. The sequence was obtained from a man aged 45-65 years in good health. The sequenced material came from naive T cells sorted from blood. The cell subset or site label corresponds to: cells isolated with a human naive T-cell isolation kit.

CDR3 reads: CASSQERWTGLERFSGELFF. The DNA is TGCGCCAGCAGCCAAGAAAGATGGACAGGCCTCGAAAGGTTTTCCGGGGAGCTGTTTTTT. The rearranged segments are TRBV4-3 and TRBJ2-2; the junction holds 7 bases that match TRBD1. Ends trimmed: V by 0 bases, J by 6 bases; bases unmatched to a gene: 19. The germline V gene provides CDR1 LGHNA and CDR2 YSLEER. Including cysteine and phenylalanine, the CDR3 has 20 amino acids. Just CDR3 DNA is preserved here, 60 bases in frame from base 1.